Presented here are 26 T cell receptor beta chains from one specimen sequenced in a study of shared clonotypes between healthy human individuals. The table came from immunoSEQ multiplex PCR; TCRdb's copy has only in-frame clones and leaves some out. The sample shows over 1.4 million clones, over 95% of them seen only once. Source material: naive CD4+ T cells sorted from blood. As to subset: CD45RA+ positively selected. All receptors derive from a young man in good health.

The V call is TRBV19, the J call TRBJ2-2; D could derive from TRBD1 or TRBD2 (5 bases each). The V gene lost 1 base and the J gene lost 5 bases, with 14 bases spanning the gap. Germline CDR1 LNHDA, CDR2 SQIVND (reference sequence). The CDR3 length is 16 residues. CDR3 sequence reads: CASSIVHYGATGELFF. CDR3 DNA sequence: TGTGCCAGTAGTATAGTCCACTACGGGGCGACCGGGGAGCTGTTTTTT.

The genes are TRBV5-1 and TRBJ1-1; possibly TRBD1 for D (5 bases). V shed 4 bases and J shed 4 bases, with 17 bases lying between them. The CDR3 runs to 15 residues. The germline V gene encodes CDR1 SGHRS and CDR2 YFSETQ. This chain's CDR3 is CASSPLDVGTTEAFF. The CDR3 bases are TGCGCCAGCAGCCCTCTTGATGTGGGGACCACTGAAGCTTTCTTT.

The rearrangement links TRBV11-2 to TRBJ1-5; tentative D call: TRBD1 (5 bases). Germline V gene lookup returns CDR1 SGHAT and CDR2 FQNNGV. Between the trimmed V and J ends, which lost 5 bases and 3 bases, there was a span of 14 bases. The CDR3 runs to 15 residues. CDR3 sequence reads: CASSKAPDNNQPQHF. The CDR3 DNA is TGTGCCAGCAGCAAGGCCCCGGACAACAATCAGCCCCAGCATTTT. The full variable domain, with the rest looked up from reference TRBV11-2 and TRBJ1-5, is EAGVAQSPRYKIIEKRQSVAFWCNPISGHATLYWYQQILGQGPKLLIQFQNNGVVDDSQLPKDRFSAERLKGVDSTLKIQPAKLEDSAVYLCASSKAPDNNQPQHFGDGTRLSIL.

This sequence joins TRBV14 and TRBJ2-7; D gene uncertain. Trimming shortened V by 2 bases and J by 6 bases, and 14 bases separated the two germline ends. The CDR3 is 14 residues long. CDR1 is SGHDN, CDR2 FVKESK, per germline. The CDR3 DNA sequence: TGTGCCAGCAGCCAACTCTCCGCTCTTCCCGAGCAGTACTTC. It translates to CASSQLSALPEQYF.

This clone was observed a single time. The rearrangement joins TRBV30 to TRBJ2-7; 8 bases agree with TRBD1. This CDR3 comprises 14 residues. V lost 3 bases, J lost 7 bases, and 11 bases stayed unmatched. Germline assignment: CDR1 GTSNPN and CDR2 SVGIG (reference sequence). DNA of the CDR3: TGTGCCTGGAGCTCTGGACAGGGACGTAGAGAGCAGTACTTC. This sequence encodes CAWSSGQGRREQYF.

V and J are TRBV13 and TRBJ2-7; D ambiguous. The CDR3 has 12 amino acids. Trimming cost V 1 base and J 3 bases, with 4 bases left between them. Germline assignment: CDR1 PRHDT and CDR2 FYEKMQ (reference sequence). The CDR3, as DNA: TGTGCCAGCAGCTTAGAAGGCTACGAGCAGTACTTC. As protein: CASSLEGYEQYF.

In DNA, the CDR3 is TGTGCCAGTAGTATACTTGACACAAGGGCAAACACTGAAGCTTTCTTT. Amino acids: CASSILDTRANTEAFF. The chain recombines TRBV19 with TRBJ1-1; no definite D call. There are 16 residues in the CDR3. V dropped 2 bases and J dropped 2 bases, with 15 bases sitting between them. Germline V gene sequence: CDR1 LNHDA, CDR2 SQIVND (reference sequence).

This chain connects TRBV6-4 to TRBJ2-1; 13 positions agree with TRBD2. The CDR3 runs to 15 residues. After removal of 6 bases from V and 7 bases from J, the junction contained 6 bases not matched to a gene. Germline CDR1 MRHNA, CDR2 SNTAGT. The CDR3: CASSPGLAGVNEQFF. Here the CDR3 DNA reads TGTGCCAGCAGCCCCGGACTAGCGGGAGTAAATGAGCAGTTCTTC.

The rearrangement links TRBV9 to TRBJ2-7; D uncertain. The CDR3 covers 15 residues. Germline CDR1 is SGDLS and CDR2 is YYNGEE. V was trimmed by 0 bases and J by 1 base, leaving 11 bases between them. The CDR3 loop is CASSVAPSVSYEQYF. CDR3 coding DNA: TGTGCCAGCAGCGTAGCCCCGAGCGTTTCCTACGAGCAGTACTTC. The entire variable domain, with the rest obtained from reference TRBV9 and TRBJ2-7, is as follows: DSGVTQTPKHLITATGQRVTLRCSPRSGDLSVYWYQQSLDQGLQFLIQYYNGEERAKGNILERFSAQQFPDLHSELNLSSLELGDSALYFCASSVAPSVSYEQYFGPGTRLTVT.

The rearrangement links TRBV29-1 to TRBJ2-5; perhaps TRBD1 as D (6 bases). The tail of the sequence fits TRBJ2-7 better, so the J call may be wrong. The CDR3 length is 13 residues. Germline V CDR1 and CDR2: SQVTM, ANQGSEA. CDR3 region: CSAAAKGAYEQYF. CDR3 nucleotide sequence: TGCAGCGCTGCGGCGAAGGGGGCCTACGAGCAGTACTTC.

The chain has TRBV5-1 and TRBJ2-7, with no clear D. Trimming removed 0 bases at V and 5 bases at J, with 6 bases between. Germline CDR1 reads SGHRS; CDR2 reads YFSETQ. The CDR3 spans 12 residues. Here the CDR3 reads CASSLVVDEQYF. The CDR3 DNA follows: TGCGCCAGCAGCTTGGTGGTTGACGAGCAGTACTTC.

This chain connects TRBV7-9 to TRBJ2-4; TRBD2 aligns across 12 bases. From germline, CDR1 is SEHNR and CDR2 FQNEAQ (reference sequence). This CDR3 comprises 16 residues. J was trimmed by 1 base and V by 4 bases; bases with no gene match: 2. CDR3: CASSYGLAGAKNIQYF. The CDR3 coding sequence is TGTGCCAGCAGCTACGGACTAGCGGGGGCCAAAAACATTCAGTACTTC.

This rearrangement joins TRBV19 to TRBJ1-5; possibly TRBD1 for D (5 bases). Trimming left V 5 bases short and J 9 bases short, with 23 bases between. The CDR3 totals 16 residues. Germline assignment: CDR1 LNHDA and CDR2 SQIVND (reference sequence). The DNA for the CDR3 is TGTGCCAGTAGTGTCCGCACAAGGGGTGAAGATCGGCCCCAGCATTTT. This sequence encodes CASSVRTRGEDRPQHF.

The V gene is TRBV9, the J gene TRBJ2-2; 9 positions match TRBD2. V was clipped by 4 bases and J by 0 bases; unmatched bases: 4. Per the germline V gene, CDR1 is SGDLS and CDR2 is YYNGEE. The CDR3 spans 16 residues. The CDR3 protein is CASSSRLAANTGELFF. CDR3 sequence (DNA): TGTGCCAGCAGCTCTCGACTAGCGGCGAACACCGGGGAGCTGTTTTTT.

The chain couples TRBV10-3 to TRBJ2-5; no clear D. The CDR3 length is 13 residues. The V gene lost 5 bases and the J gene lost 0 bases, with 7 bases spanning the gap. Germline-derived CDR1 and CDR2 are ENHRY and SYGVKD. DNA of the CDR3: TGTGCCATCAGTCTAACCGACCAAGAGACCCAGTACTTC. Translation gives CAISLTDQETQYF.

The chain is built from TRBV7-2 and TRBJ2-7, with TRBD2 identical over 7 bases. Germline V lookup: CDR1 SGHTA, CDR2 FQGNSA. The CDR3 covers 16 residues. Losses at the gene ends were 5 bases for V and 4 bases for J; bases not matched to a gene: 14. The CDR3 DNA is TGTGCCAGCAGCCAACCCGGCGGGAGAGTTAGGTACGAGCAGTACTTC. It encodes CASSQPGGRVRYEQYF.

V gene TRBV10-3 combines with J gene TRBJ2-1; 11 bases agree with TRBD2. After removal of 6 bases from V and 4 bases from J, the junction contained 11 bases not matched to a gene. The CDR3 covers 17 residues. Per germline, CDR1 ENHRY and CDR2 SYGVKD. As DNA, the CDR3 is TGTGCCATCAGCGGTAAACTAGCGGGGGAACCTTACAATGAGCAGTTCTTC. It translates to CAISGKLAGEPYNEQFF.

The chain is built from TRBV10-3 and TRBJ1-1; no reliable D call. V was clipped by 10 bases and J by 2 bases, with 20 bases between them. CDR1 and CDR2 from the germline V gene are ENHRY and SYGVKD. This CDR3 region has 15 residues. The CDR3 loop reads CATLRGPLVNTEAFF. The DNA for the CDR3 is TGTGCCACTCTGCGCGGGCCGCTCGTAAACACTGAAGCTTTCTTT.

The V gene is TRBV15, the J gene TRBJ2-7; the D is unclear. V was cut by 0 bases and J by 2 bases, with 5 bases left in between. The CDR3 covers 13 residues. The germline gives CDR1 LNHNV, CDR2 YYDKDF (reference sequence). DNA of the CDR3: TGTGCCACCAGCAGAGAGATAACCTACGAGCAGTACTTC. Residues: CATSREITYEQYF.

Of note for this clone: In the same sample, other DNA sequences code for this CDR3. The V and J genes are TRBV18 and TRBJ1-5; D perhaps matches TRBD1 (5 bases). Germline loops: CDR1 KGHSH, CDR2 LQKENI. The CDR3 consists of 14 residues. Trimming removed 2 bases at V and 2 bases at J, with 7 bases between. The CDR3 bases are TGTGCCAGCTCACCAGGGGGAGGCAATCAGCCCCAGCATTTT. Translated: CASSPGGGNQPQHF.

The rearrangement uses TRBV6-1 and TRBJ2-7, with 8 bases aligning to TRBD1. The trim removed 4 bases at V and 6 bases at J, leaving 11 bases unmatched. The CDR3 is 15 amino acids. Germline lookup yields CDR1 MNHNS and CDR2 SASEGT. CDR3 amino acids: CASSAKTGDLTEQYF. The DNA of the CDR3 is TGTGCCAGCAGTGCCAAGACAGGGGACCTTACCGAGCAGTACTTC.

The chain links TRBV15 to TRBJ2-5, with D perhaps TRBD1 (5 bases). Trimming left V 0 bases short and J 2 bases short, with 7 bases between. The CDR3 consists of 14 residues. Germline CDR1 reads LNHNV; CDR2 reads YYDKDF (reference sequence). The CDR3 here is CATSRDRAQETQYF. The CDR3 DNA sequence: TGTGCCACCAGCAGAGACAGGGCTCAAGAGACCCAGTACTTC.

The CDR3 DNA follows: TGTGCCAGCAGCTTGTCCCTCCCTACTTGGGACAGGGACGACGAGCAGTACTTC. This translates into CASSLSLPTWDRDDEQYF. The rearrangement links TRBV5-5 to TRBJ2-5; TRBD1 matches at 9 bases. The better agreement between TRBJ2-7 and the DNA end casts doubt on the J call. This CDR3 contains 18 residues. Germline V gives CDR1 SGHKS, CDR2 YYEKEE (reference sequence).

A remark on this clone: One end of the junction varies from germline; a read error may be responsible. The chain carries TRBV7-2 and TRBJ2-7; D remains ambiguous. Germline V gene sequence: CDR1 SGHTA, CDR2 FQGNSA. The CDR3 has 12 amino acids. In DNA, the CDR3 is TGTGCCAGCAGCTTAGCTGCCGGCCCTCCGAACTTC. Translating gives CASSLAAGPPNF. Based on the CDR3 plus reference TRBV7-2 and TRBJ2-7, the full variable domain is GAGVSQSPSNKVTEKGKDVELRCDPISGHTALYWYRQSLGQGLEFLIYFQGNSAPDKSGLPSDRFSAERTGGSVSTLTIQRTQQEDSAVYLCASSLAAGPPNFGPGTRLTVT.

This clone appeared a single time. The chain joins TRBV28 to TRBJ2-6; 8 bases agree with TRBD1. Losses at the gene ends were 2 bases for V and 0 bases for J; bases not matched to a gene: 6. Per germline, CDR1 MDHEN and CDR2 SYDVKM. The CDR3 totals 18 residues. The CDR3 spells CASSLRGQAYSGANVLTF. CDR3 DNA: TGTGCCAGCAGTTTAAGGGGACAGGCCTACTCTGGGGCCAACGTCCTGACTTTC. Filled out from reference TRBV28 and TRBJ2-6, the complete variable domain reads DVKVTQSSRYLVKRTGEKVFLECVQDMDHENMFWYRQDPGLGLRLIYFSYDVKMKEKGDIPEGYSVSREKKERFSLILESASTNQTSMYLCASSLRGQAYSGANVLTFGAGSRLTVL.

The CDR3 sequence: CASSLWQGLGYTF. CDR3 nucleotide sequence: TGTGCCAGCAGTTTATGGCAGGGGCTCGGCTACACCTTC. The rearrangement joins TRBV28 to TRBJ1-2; D might be TRBD1 (6 bases). Trimming pared 0 bases from V and 8 bases from J, leaving 10 bases between. Germline CDR1 MDHEN, CDR2 SYDVKM. This CDR3 has 13 amino acids.